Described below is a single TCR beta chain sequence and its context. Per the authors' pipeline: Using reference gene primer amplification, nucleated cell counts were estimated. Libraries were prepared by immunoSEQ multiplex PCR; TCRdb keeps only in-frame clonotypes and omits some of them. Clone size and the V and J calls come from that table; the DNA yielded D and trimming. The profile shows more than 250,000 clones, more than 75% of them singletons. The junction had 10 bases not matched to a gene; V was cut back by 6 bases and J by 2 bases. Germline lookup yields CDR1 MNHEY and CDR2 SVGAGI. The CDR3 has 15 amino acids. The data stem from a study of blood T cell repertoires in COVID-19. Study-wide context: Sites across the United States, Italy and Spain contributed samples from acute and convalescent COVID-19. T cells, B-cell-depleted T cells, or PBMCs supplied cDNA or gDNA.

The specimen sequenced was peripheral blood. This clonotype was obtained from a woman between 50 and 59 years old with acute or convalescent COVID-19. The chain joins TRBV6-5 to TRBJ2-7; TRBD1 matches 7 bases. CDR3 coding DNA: TGTGCCAGCAGAGACGACAGGGATGGCACCTACGAGCAGTACTTC. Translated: CASRDDRDGTYEQYF.